The source of this T cell receptor beta chain is a study of blood T cell repertoires in COVID-19. Study overall: COVID-19 samples, acute and convalescent, were from the United States, Italy and Spain.

The V end was cut by 7 bases, the J end by 6 bases, with 16 bases between. This CDR3 region has 13 residues. Germline CDR1 is SNHLY and CDR2 is FYNNEI. Authors' analysis steps: The authors estimated nucleated cell counts from reference gene primer amplification. Sequenced by immunoSEQ multiplex PCR; TCRdb stores in-frame clones only, minus some. V, J and clone size reflect that table, while D and trimming were determined from the DNA. The sample yields roughly 23,000 clones, around 90% seen once. The V and J genes are TRBV2 and TRBJ2-7; unclear D gene. This receptor was identified in a man between 70 and 80 years old with acute or convalescent COVID-19. The sequencing input was peripheral blood. Written as DNA, the CDR3 is TGTGCCAGCACCGCTACCGTTAGTAGCGAGCAGTACTTC. Its translation: CASTATVSSEQYF. The full variable domain, with the rest looked up from reference TRBV2 and TRBJ2-7, is EPEVTQTPSHQVTQMGQEVILRCVPISNHLYFYWYRQILGQKVEFLVSFYNNEISEKSEIFDDQFSVERPDGSNFTLKIRSTKLEDSAMYFCASTATVSSEQYFGPGTRLTVT.